The entry below gives a single T cell receptor beta chain sequence along with its context. Its antigen is not identified. The CDR3 is made up of 17 amino acids. The germline CDR1 and CDR2 sequences are MDHEN and SYDVKM. Trimming took 5 bases from V and 3 from J; bases not matched to a gene: 9. These data come from a study of Ad26.COV2.S vaccination and SARS-CoV-2 variants. The treatment was: around 19 received Ad26.COV2.S at low or high dose, single or two shots; roughly five received placebo; per-sample allocation not given. Sampling happened 63 days after the first vaccine or placebo injection. Based in Boston, the donor was an adult of 18-55 years. Some clones are missing from TCRdb's copy, which holds only in-frame ones; the method was immunoSEQ multiplex PCR. The sample has about 410,000 clones; around nine tenths are singletons. Study-level findings and limits: Whether participants received vaccine or placebo, their non-spike TCR breadth was similar.

This sequence joins TRBV28 and TRBJ2-7; TRBD2 agrees at 14 bases. This sample comprised peripheral blood, obtained in a trial of Ad26.COV2.S vaccine versus placebo. The receptor comes from a person between 18 and 60 years old who received the Ad26.COV2.S COVID-19 vaccine or a placebo. The CDR3 coding sequence is TGTGCCAGCAGTCCCCCCGGGACTAGCGGGAGAGTCTACGAGCAGTACTTC. Protein sequence: CASSPPGTSGRVYEQYF. Based on the CDR3 plus reference TRBV28 and TRBJ2-7, the full variable domain is DVKVTQSSRYLVKRTGEKVFLECVQDMDHENMFWYRQDPGLGLRLIYFSYDVKMKEKGDIPEGYSVSREKKERFSLILESASTNQTSMYLCASSPPGTSGRVYEQYFGPGTRLTVT.